The 23 T cell receptor beta chains given below trace back to one sample, sequenced in a study of shared clonotypes between healthy human individuals. Naive CD8 cells were CD45RO-negative, positively selected for CCR7, excluding terminally differentiated effector memory CD45RA+ cells. The table came from immunoSEQ multiplex PCR; TCRdb's copy has only in-frame clones and leaves some out. The top ten clones hold 0.095% to 0.12% of a sample with approximately 590,000 clones, around 95% of them seen once. Sequencing was performed on naive CD8+ T cells sorted from blood. These TCRs come from a woman younger than 45 in good health.

The rearrangement joins TRBV28 to TRBJ2-4; 8 positions agree with TRBD1. Trimming at V came to 1 base and at J to 8 bases, leaving 4 bases not matched to a gene. Germline values: CDR1 MDHEN, CDR2 SYDVKM. The length of the CDR3 is 14 residues. This CDR3 reads CASSLSGGPDIQYF. In DNA form, the CDR3 reads TGTGCCAGCAGTTTATCAGGGGGCCCTGACATTCAGTACTTC.

The chain uses TRBV6-6 and TRBJ2-1; the D gene could be TRBD1 or TRBD2 (5 bases each). There are 14 residues in the CDR3. The V gene's germline CDR1 is MNHNY and CDR2 SVGAGI (reference sequence). The V and J ends lost 2 bases and 7 bases respectively, with 12 bases between them. The CDR3 coding sequence is TGTGCCAGCAGTTACCTTGGGGGATATAATGAGCAGTTCTTC. Residues: CASSYLGGYNEQFF.

The chain employs TRBV11-2 and TRBJ1-2; D remains ambiguous. This CDR3 comprises 14 residues. Germline V gene sequence: CDR1 SGHAT, CDR2 FQNNGV. Trimming removed 5 bases at V and 3 bases at J, with 13 bases between. The CDR3 DNA is TGTGCCAGCAGCATGGCCAGCACTCACTATGGCTACACCTTC. The encoded protein is CASSMASTHYGYTF.

The chain employs TRBV9 and TRBJ2-5; tentative D call: TRBD2 (6 bases). The germline V gene has CDR1 SGDLS and CDR2 YYNGEE. CDR3 length: 15 residues. V lost 0 bases, J lost 1 base, and 10 bases lay in between. CDR3 sequence: CASSVVGGFQETQYF. The DNA for the CDR3 is TGTGCCAGCAGCGTAGTCGGAGGGTTCCAAGAGACCCAGTACTTC.

This sequence joins TRBV19 and TRBJ1-3, with a weak D call TRBD1 (5 bases). The germline V gene has CDR1 LNHDA and CDR2 SQIVND (reference sequence). Between the trimmed V and J ends, which lost 4 bases and 0 bases, there was a span of 13 bases. The CDR3 runs to 16 residues. The CDR3 spells CASSSPGVISGNTIYF. The CDR3 bases are TGTGCCAGTAGTAGCCCGGGGGTGATCTCTGGAAACACCATATATTTT.

The gene calls are TRBV5-5 and TRBJ2-7; the D is unclear. The CDR3 sequence is 12 residues long. CDR1 and CDR2 from the germline V gene are SGHKS and YYEKEE (reference sequence). V shed 0 bases and J shed 5 bases, with 6 bases lying between them. The CDR3 DNA sequence: TGTGCCAGCAGCTTGGCGTCAAACGAGCAGTACTTC. It is translated as CASSLASNEQYF.

This chain uses TRBV27 with TRBJ1-5; TRBD1 is a possible D gene (5 bases). Per the germline V gene, CDR1 is MNHEY and CDR2 is SMNVEV (reference sequence). The CDR3 is 16 amino acids. V gave up 8 bases and J gave up 1 base, with 18 bases separating them. The CDR3 DNA sequence: TGTGCCAGCGGCCCGAACCCAGGGTGGAGCAATCAGCCCCAGCATTTT. Translated, it gives CASGPNPGWSNQPQHF.

Remarks on this clone: This sample also contains other DNA sequences that code for the same CDR3. The chain uses TRBV28 and TRBJ2-7, with 10 bases fitting TRBD2. This CDR3 comprises 14 residues. The V segment lost 5 bases and the J segment 1 base; nucleotides outside the gene matches: 2. The germline V gene has CDR1 MDHEN and CDR2 SYDVKM. As DNA, the CDR3 is TGTGCCAGCAGTCTAGCGGGAGAGTCCTACGAGCAGTACTTC. Protein product: CASSLAGESYEQYF.

CDR3 sequence reads: CASSPPSPNTEAFF. The DNA of the CDR3 is TGTGCCAGCAGCCCCCCCAGTCCGAACACTGAAGCTTTCTTT. The chain couples TRBV7-9 to TRBJ1-1; no clear D. The CDR3 extends over 14 amino acids. Germline CDR1 and CDR2: SEHNR and FQNEAQ (reference sequence). Trimming shortened V by 5 bases and J by 1 base, and 11 bases separated the two germline ends.

This chain connects TRBV15 to TRBJ2-7; D is unclear. V was trimmed by 0 bases and J by 0 bases, leaving 12 bases between them. Germline loops: CDR1 LNHNV, CDR2 YYDKDF (reference sequence). The CDR3 is 16 residues long. The CDR3 spells CATSRDLDPSSYEQYF. In DNA, the CDR3 is TGTGCCACCAGCAGAGATCTGGACCCGAGCTCCTACGAGCAGTACTTC.

The genes are TRBV9 and TRBJ2-7; the D gene is possibly TRBD2 (5 bases). The germline V and J ends were trimmed by 0 bases and 7 bases, with 23 bases remaining between them. CDR3 length equals 17 residues. The germline CDR1 and CDR2 sequences are SGDLS and YYNGEE. The CDR3 reads CASSVAGMVPGKGEQYF. The CDR3 DNA reads TGTGCCAGCAGCGTAGCGGGTATGGTTCCGGGAAAAGGGGAGCAGTACTTC. The full variable domain, with the rest looked up from reference TRBV9 and TRBJ2-7, is DSGVTQTPKHLITATGQRVTLRCSPRSGDLSVYWYQQSLDQGLQFLIQYYNGEERAKGNILERFSAQQFPDLHSELNLSSLELGDSALYFCASSVAGMVPGKGEQYFGPGTRLTVT.

The rearrangement links TRBV4-1 to TRBJ1-2; a possible D gene is TRBD1 (6 bases). The CDR3 extends over 17 amino acids. V was cut by 0 bases and J by 0 bases, with 14 bases left in between. The germline V gene encodes CDR1 MGHRA and CDR2 YSYEKL. The CDR3 DNA follows: TGCGCCAGCAGCCAAGATTCAACCGACAGGACTAACTATGGCTACACCTTC. Residues: CASSQDSTDRTNYGYTF.

This chain connects TRBV11-2 to TRBJ2-1, with D perhaps TRBD1 (5 bases). V was clipped by 1 base and J by 0 bases, with 10 bases between them. CDR1 SGHAT and CDR2 FQNNGV come from the germline V gene. The CDR3 has 16 amino acids. CDR3 sequence reads: CASSLGGGSSYNEQFF. The CDR3 bases are TGTGCCAGCAGCTTAGGGGGCGGAAGCTCCTACAATGAGCAGTTCTTC. Together with reference TRBV11-2 and TRBJ2-1, the CDR3 gives the full variable domain: EAGVAQSPRYKIIEKRQSVAFWCNPISGHATLYWYQQILGQGPKLLIQFQNNGVVDDSQLPKDRFSAERLKGVDSTLKIQPAKLEDSAVYLCASSLGGGSSYNEQFFGPGTRLTVL.

In regard to this clone: The same CDR3 arises from other DNA sequences in this sample as well. This chain links TRBV7-8 with TRBJ2-7; TRBD1 is a possible D gene (6 bases). V lost 1 base and J lost 4, with 11 bases in between. The germline V gene encodes CDR1 SGHVS and CDR2 FQNEAQ. CDR3 length: 14 amino acids. This chain's CDR3 is CASSLGGRSYEQYF. The CDR3 DNA sequence: TGTGCCAGCAGCTTAGGGGGGCGGTCTTACGAGCAGTACTTC.

The V gene is TRBV5-6, the J gene TRBJ2-1; 11 bases agree with TRBD1. CDR1 and CDR2 (germline): SGHDT, YYEEEE. V trimming: 4 bases; J trimming: 4 bases; junction bases outside the gene matches: 4. The CDR3 length is 15 residues. The CDR3, as DNA: TGTGCCAGCAGCGACCGGGACAGGGGGTACAATGAGCAGTTCTTC. Its protein product is CASSDRDRGYNEQFF.

The chain recombines TRBV5-4 with TRBJ2-7, with a tentative D call TRBD2 (6 bases). The V end was cut by 5 bases, the J end by 2 bases, with 14 bases between. The germline gives CDR1 SGHNT, CDR2 YYREEE (reference sequence). This CDR3 contains 14 residues. The CDR3 here is CASSIGGTPYEQYF. CDR3 in DNA: TGTGCCAGCAGTATAGGCGGGACCCCCTACGAGCAGTACTTC.

The chain combines TRBV29-1 with TRBJ2-3, with TRBD1 matching over 10 bases. The germline CDR1 and CDR2 sequences are SQVTM and ANQGSEA. CDR3 size: 16 residues. V gave up 3 bases and J gave up 1 base; unmatched junction bases: 7. CDR3 sequence reads: CSVEMGTGAGTDTQYF. In DNA form, the CDR3 reads TGCAGCGTTGAGATGGGGACAGGGGCTGGCACAGATACGCAGTATTTT.

The chain recombines TRBV7-9 with TRBJ2-5, with 7 bases that match TRBD2. Germline values: CDR1 SEHNR, CDR2 FQNEAQ (reference sequence). J was trimmed by 7 bases and V by 2 bases; bases with no gene match: 13. The CDR3 length is 16 residues. The DNA of the CDR3 is TGTGCCAGCAGCTTACCGGTCCCTAGCGGTTTATCGACCCAGTACTTC. Protein: CASSLPVPSGLSTQYF.

The J gene is TRBJ2-6, the V gene TRBV19, with a possible D match to TRBD1 (5 bases). The CDR3 extends over 16 amino acids. Between the trimmed V and J ends, which lost 5 bases and 2 bases, there was a span of 13 bases. The germline V gene encodes CDR1 LNHDA and CDR2 SQIVND (reference sequence). The CDR3 coding sequence is TGTGCCAGTAGTCCCAGGGTGAACCCTGGGGCCAACGTCCTGACTTTC. The encoded protein is CASSPRVNPGANVLTF. Complete variable domain (other parts from reference TRBV19 and TRBJ2-6): DGGITQSPKYLFRKEGQNVTLSCEQNLNHDAMYWYRQDPGQGLRLIYYSQIVNDFQKGDIAEGYSVSREKKESFPLTVTSAQKNPTAFYLCASSPRVNPGANVLTFGAGSRLTVL.

J is TRBJ1-1 and V is TRBV19; no clear D gene. Trimming removed 0 bases from V and 6 bases from J, with 8 bases in between. Germline values: CDR1 LNHDA, CDR2 SQIVND (reference sequence). This CDR3 spans 13 amino acids. The chain's CDR3 is CASSIDLEAEAFF. CDR3 in DNA: TGTGCCAGTAGTATAGATCTGGAGGCTGAAGCTTTCTTT.

This clone has just one count. The chain carries TRBV29-1 and TRBJ2-2; 7 bases are a match to TRBD2. This CDR3 spans 16 amino acids. Unmatched junction bases numbered 14, after V lost 5 bases and J lost 5 bases. Germline CDR1 SQVTM, CDR2 ANQGSEA. This CDR3 is CSVKGWAAGETGELFF. CDR3 sequence (DNA): TGCAGCGTTAAAGGATGGGCGGCGGGAGAAACCGGGGAGCTGTTTTTT.

The chain is built from TRBV28 and TRBJ2-5; 11 bases agree with TRBD2. The germline V gene encodes CDR1 MDHEN and CDR2 SYDVKM. J was trimmed by 5 bases and V by 6 bases; bases with no gene match: 8. This CDR3 has 15 amino acids. CDR3 DNA sequence: TGTGCCAGCAGGATAGCGGGAGGGATGGTGGAGACCCAGTACTTC. This sequence encodes CASRIAGGMVETQYF.

In the case of this clone: This same CDR3 is encoded by further DNA sequences in the sample. The CDR3 protein is CASSYAYEQYF. The CDR3 DNA reads TGTGCCAGCAGTTATGCCTACGAGCAGTACTTC. The rearrangement uses TRBV28 and TRBJ2-7; D ambiguous. CDR1 MDHEN and CDR2 SYDVKM come from the germline V gene. V dropped 4 bases and J dropped 2 bases, with 3 bases sitting between them. This CDR3 is built from 11 residues.